This TCR beta chain was obtained from a study of monozygotic twins with inflammatory bowel disease. Notes on the study in general: The authors note that differing immunosuppressive treatments may have added variability to patient repertoires.

Concerning this clonotype: Its target is not known.

Reanalyzing the 5' RACE reads, TCRdb keeps one entry per CDR3 protein, without DNA. In all, the sample yields approximately 380,000 distinct CDR3 sequences. The CDR3 is 13 amino acids. Germline CDR1 SGHTA, CDR2 FQGNSA. The chain recombines TRBV7-2 with TRBJ2-5; the D call of TRBD1 rests on TCRdb alone, since no DNA is present to check it. The source is a human donor with ulcerative colitis or Crohn's disease, or a healthy co-twin of an affected twin (not recorded which). Sequenced material: blood. This CDR3 is CASSGRELETQYF.